This T cell receptor (beta chain) derives from a study of response to subunit inactivated influenza vaccine. Germline values: CDR1 SGHAT, CDR2 FQNNGV. The CDR3 extends over 13 amino acids. Trimming removed 6 bases from V and 6 bases from J; junction bases left unmatched: 2. Each CDR3 protein gets one entry after TCRdb re-called the RT-PCR reads with MiXCR. The sample shows fewer than 700,000 distinct CDR3 sequences, 10% to 15% of them seen only once. The chain uses TRBV11-2 and TRBJ2-3; 11 bases match TRBD1. The sequence derives from a man between 50 and 59 years old who received an inactivated influenza vaccine. Specimen: PBMCs from blood, collected roughly 6 weeks after vaccination. The CDR3, as DNA: TGTGCCAGCAGAAGGGACAGGGGGGATACGCAGTATTTT. It translates to CASRRDRGDTQYF. The full variable domain, its missing parts supplied by reference TRBV11-2 and TRBJ2-3, is EAGVAQSPRYKIIEKRQSVAFWCNPISGHATLYWYQQILGQGPKLLIQFQNNGVVDDSQLPKDRFSAERLKGVDSTLKIQPAKLEDSAVYLCASRRDRGDTQYFGPGTRLTVL.